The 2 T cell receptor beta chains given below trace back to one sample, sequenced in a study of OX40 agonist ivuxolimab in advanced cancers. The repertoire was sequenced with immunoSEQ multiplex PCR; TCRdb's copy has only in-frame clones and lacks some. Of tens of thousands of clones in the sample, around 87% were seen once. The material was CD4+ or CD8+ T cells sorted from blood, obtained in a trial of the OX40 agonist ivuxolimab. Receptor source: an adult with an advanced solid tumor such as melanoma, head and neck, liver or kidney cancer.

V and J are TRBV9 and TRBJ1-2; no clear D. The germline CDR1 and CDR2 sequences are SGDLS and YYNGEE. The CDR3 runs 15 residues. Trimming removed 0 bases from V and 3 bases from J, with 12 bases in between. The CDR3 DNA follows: TGTGCCAGCAGCGTAGAACAGCCATCGCACTATGGCTACACCTTC. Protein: CASSVEQPSHYGYTF.

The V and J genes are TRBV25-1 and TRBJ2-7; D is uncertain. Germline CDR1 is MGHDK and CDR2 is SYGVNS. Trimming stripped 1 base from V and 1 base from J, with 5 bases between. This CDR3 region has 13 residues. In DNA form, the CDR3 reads TGTGCCAGCAGTGAATTTATGTCCTACGAGCAGTACTTC. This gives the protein CASSEFMSYEQYF.